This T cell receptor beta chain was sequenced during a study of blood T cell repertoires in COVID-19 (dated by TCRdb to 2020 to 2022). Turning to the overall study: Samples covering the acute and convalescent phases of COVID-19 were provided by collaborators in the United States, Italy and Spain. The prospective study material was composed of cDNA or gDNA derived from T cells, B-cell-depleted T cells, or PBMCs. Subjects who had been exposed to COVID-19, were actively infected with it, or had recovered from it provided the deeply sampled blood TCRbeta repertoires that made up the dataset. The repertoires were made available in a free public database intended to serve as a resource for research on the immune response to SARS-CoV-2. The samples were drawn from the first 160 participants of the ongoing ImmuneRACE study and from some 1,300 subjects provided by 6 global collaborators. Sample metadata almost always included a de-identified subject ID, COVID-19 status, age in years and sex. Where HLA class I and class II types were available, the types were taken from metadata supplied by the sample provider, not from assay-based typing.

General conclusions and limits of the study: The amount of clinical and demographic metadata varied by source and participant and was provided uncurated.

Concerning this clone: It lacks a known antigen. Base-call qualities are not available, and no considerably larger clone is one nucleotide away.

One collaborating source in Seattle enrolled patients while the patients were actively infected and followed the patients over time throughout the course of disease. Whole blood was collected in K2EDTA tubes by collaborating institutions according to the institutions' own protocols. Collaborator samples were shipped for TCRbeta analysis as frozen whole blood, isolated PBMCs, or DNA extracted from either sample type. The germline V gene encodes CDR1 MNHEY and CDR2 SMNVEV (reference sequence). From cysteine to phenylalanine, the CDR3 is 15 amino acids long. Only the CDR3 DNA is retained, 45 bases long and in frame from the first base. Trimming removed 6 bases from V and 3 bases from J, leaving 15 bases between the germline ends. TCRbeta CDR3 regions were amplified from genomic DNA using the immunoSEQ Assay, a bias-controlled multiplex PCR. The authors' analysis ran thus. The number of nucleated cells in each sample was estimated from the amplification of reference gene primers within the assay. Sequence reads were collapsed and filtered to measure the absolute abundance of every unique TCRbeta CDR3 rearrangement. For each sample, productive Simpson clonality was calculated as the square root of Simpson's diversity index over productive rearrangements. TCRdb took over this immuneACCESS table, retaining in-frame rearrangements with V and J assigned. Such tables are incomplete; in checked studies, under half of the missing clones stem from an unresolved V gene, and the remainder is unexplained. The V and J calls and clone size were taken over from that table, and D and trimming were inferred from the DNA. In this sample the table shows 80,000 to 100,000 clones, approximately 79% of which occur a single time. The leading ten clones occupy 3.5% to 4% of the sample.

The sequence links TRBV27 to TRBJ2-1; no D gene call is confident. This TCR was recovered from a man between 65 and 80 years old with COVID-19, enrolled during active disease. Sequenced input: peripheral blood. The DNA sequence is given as TGTGCCAGCAGCCCTACCGGTTTTGGCTACAATGAGCAGTTCTTC. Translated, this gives CASSPTGFGYNEQFF.